The sequence of this TCR beta chain was determined in a study of regulatory T cells. Broader study findings: Hydrophobic residues at CDR3 positions 6 and 7 were enriched in conventional CD4+ T cells of CD3G-deficient patients.

Primers: 52 TRBV forward and 13 TRBJ reverse. TCRdb keeps only in-frame clones here, not all; method: immunoSEQ multiplex PCR. Among roughly 32,000 clones listed, around 91% were seen once. On this clone: As yet, its antigen is unknown.

CD4+ cells were sorted into CD25-high CD127-low regulatory cells and CD25-low CD127-high conventional cells. This TCR derives from a person under 35 with CD3G deficiency. Sequencing input: conventional CD4+ T cells sorted from blood.

CDR3 DNA sequence: TGTGCCAGCAGCTTAGTAGGGGGAGGCAGAACCTCGGAGACCCAGTACTTC. This sequence encodes CASSLVGGGRTSETQYF. The rearrangement uses TRBV11-2 and TRBJ2-5; either TRBD1 or TRBD2 may supply D (6 bases each). This CDR3 spans 17 amino acids. CDR1 is SGHAT and CDR2 is FQNNGV in the germline V gene. V was pared by 1 base and J by 5 bases, with 20 bases between.